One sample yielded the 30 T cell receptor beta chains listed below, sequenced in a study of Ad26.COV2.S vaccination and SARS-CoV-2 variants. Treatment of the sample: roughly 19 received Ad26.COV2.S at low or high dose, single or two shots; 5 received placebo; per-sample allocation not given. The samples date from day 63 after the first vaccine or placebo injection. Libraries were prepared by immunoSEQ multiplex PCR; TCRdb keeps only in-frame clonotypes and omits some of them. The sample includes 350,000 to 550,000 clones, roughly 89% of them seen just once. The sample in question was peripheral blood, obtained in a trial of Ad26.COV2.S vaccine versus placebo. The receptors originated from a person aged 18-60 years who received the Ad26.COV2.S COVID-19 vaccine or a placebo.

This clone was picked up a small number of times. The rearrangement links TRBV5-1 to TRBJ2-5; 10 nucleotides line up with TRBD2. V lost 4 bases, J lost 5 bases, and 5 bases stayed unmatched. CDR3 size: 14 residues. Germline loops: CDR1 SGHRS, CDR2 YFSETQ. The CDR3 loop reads CASSTTSGQETQYF. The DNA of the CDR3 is TGCGCCAGCAGCACGACTAGCGGGCAGGAGACCCAGTACTTC.

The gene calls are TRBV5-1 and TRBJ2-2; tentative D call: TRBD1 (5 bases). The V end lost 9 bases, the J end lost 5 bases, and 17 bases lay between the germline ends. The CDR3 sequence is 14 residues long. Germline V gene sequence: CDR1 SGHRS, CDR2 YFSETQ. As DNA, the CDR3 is TGCGCCACCACCTCGCAGGGCTTTACCGGGGAGCTGTTTTTT. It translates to CATTSQGFTGELFF.

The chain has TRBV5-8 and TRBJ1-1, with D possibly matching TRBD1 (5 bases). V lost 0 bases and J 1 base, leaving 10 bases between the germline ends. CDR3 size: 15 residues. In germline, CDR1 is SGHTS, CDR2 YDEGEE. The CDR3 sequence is CASSLESGPNTEAFF. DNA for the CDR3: TGTGCCAGCAGCTTGGAGTCGGGACCGAACACTGAAGCTTTCTTT.

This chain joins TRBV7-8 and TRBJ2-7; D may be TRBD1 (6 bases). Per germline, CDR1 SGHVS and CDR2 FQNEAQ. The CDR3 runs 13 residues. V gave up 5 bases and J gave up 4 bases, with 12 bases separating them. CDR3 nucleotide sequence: TGTGCCAGCAGCCTGGACAGAGGATACGAGCAGTACGTC. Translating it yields CASSLDRGYEQYV.

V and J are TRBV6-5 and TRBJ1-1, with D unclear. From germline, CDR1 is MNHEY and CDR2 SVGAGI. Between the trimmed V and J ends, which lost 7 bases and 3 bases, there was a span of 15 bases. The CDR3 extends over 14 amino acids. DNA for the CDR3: TGTGCCAGCAACCGGTGGACTGACGACACTGAAGCTTTCTTT. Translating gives CASNRWTDDTEAFF.

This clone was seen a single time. CDR3 sequence reads: CASSEFAAGELFF. The CDR3 nucleotides read TGTGCCAGCAGTGAATTTGCCGCCGGGGAGCTGTTTTTT. The chain combines TRBV25-1 with TRBJ2-2; unclear D gene. The germline V and J ends were trimmed by 1 base and 6 bases, with 6 bases remaining between them. The CDR3 is 13 amino acids. Germline lookup yields CDR1 MGHDK and CDR2 SYGVNS. Full variable domain (missing parts from reference TRBV25-1 and TRBJ2-2): EADIYQTPRYLVIGTGKKITLECSQTMGHDKMYWYQQDPGMELHLIHYSYGVNSTEKGDLSSESTVSRIRTEHFPLTLESARPSHTSQYLCASSEFAAGELFFGEGSRLTVL.

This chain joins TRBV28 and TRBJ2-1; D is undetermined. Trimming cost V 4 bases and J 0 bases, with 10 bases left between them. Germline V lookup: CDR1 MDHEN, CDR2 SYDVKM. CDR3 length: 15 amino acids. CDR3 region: CASSSPTSSYNEQFF. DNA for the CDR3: TGTGCCAGCAGTTCGCCCACGAGCTCCTACAATGAGCAGTTCTTC. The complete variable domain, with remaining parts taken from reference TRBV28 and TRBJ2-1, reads DVKVTQSSRYLVKRTGEKVFLECVQDMDHENMFWYRQDPGLGLRLIYFSYDVKMKEKGDIPEGYSVSREKKERFSLILESASTNQTSMYLCASSSPTSSYNEQFFGPGTRLTVL.

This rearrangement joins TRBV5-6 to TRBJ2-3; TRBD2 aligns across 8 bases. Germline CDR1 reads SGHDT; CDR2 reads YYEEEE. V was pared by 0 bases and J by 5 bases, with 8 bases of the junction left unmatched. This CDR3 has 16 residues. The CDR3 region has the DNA TGTGCCAGCAGCTTGGGCATGACTAGCGTTGAAGATACGCAGTATTTT. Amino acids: CASSLGMTSVEDTQYF. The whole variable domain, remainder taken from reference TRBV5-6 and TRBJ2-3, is DAGVTQSPTHLIKTRGQQVTLRCSPKSGHDTVSWYQQALGQGPQFIFQYYEEEERQRGNFPDRFSGHQFPNYSSELNVNALLLGDSALYLCASSLGMTSVEDTQYFGPGTRLTVL.

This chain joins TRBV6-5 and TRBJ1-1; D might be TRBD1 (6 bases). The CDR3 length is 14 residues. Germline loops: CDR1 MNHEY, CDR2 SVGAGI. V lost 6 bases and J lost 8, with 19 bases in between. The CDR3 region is CASSEPGQRLEAFF. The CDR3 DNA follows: TGTGCCAGCAGCGAGCCCGGACAGCGGCTAGAAGCTTTCTTT.

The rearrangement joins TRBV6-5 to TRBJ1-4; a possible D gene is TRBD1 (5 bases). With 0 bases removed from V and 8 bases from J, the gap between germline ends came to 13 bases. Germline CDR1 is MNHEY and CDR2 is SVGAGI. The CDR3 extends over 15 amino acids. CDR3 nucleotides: TGTGCCAGCAGTTACTCGGGAGGGGTCGACGAAAAACTGTTTTTT. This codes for CASSYSGGVDEKLFF.

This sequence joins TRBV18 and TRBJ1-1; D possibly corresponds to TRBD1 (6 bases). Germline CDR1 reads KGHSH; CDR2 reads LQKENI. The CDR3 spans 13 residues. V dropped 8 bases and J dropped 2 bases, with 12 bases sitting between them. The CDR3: CASRTDLNTEAFF. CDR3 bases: TGTGCCAGCCGGACAGACCTCAACACTGAAGCTTTCTTT.

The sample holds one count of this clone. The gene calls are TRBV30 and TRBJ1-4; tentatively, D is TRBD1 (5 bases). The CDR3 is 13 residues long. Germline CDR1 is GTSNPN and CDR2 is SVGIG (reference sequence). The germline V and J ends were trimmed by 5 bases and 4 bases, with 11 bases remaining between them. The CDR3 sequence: CAWETVHNEKLFF. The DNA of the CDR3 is TGTGCCTGGGAGACAGTTCATAATGAAAAACTGTTTTTT.

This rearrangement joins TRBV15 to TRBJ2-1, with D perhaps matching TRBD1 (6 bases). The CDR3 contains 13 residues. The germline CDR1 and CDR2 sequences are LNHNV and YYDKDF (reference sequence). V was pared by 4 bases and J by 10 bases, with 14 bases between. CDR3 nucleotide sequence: TGTGCCACCAGCAAGAAAGACAGGCCCGAGCAGTTCTTC. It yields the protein CATSKKDRPEQFF. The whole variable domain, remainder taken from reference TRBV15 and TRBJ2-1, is DAMVIQNPRYQVTQFGKPVTLSCSQTLNHNVMYWYQQKSSQAPKLLFHYYDKDFNNEADTPDNFQSRRPNTSFCFLDIRSPGLGDTAMYLCATSKKDRPEQFFGPGTRLTVL.

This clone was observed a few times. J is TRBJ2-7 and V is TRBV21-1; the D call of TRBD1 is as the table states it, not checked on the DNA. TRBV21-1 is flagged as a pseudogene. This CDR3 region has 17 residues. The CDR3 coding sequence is TGTGCCAGCAGCGTACCGGGACAGGGGGCGGGGAACTACGAGCAGTACGTC. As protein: CASSVPGQGAGNYEQYV.

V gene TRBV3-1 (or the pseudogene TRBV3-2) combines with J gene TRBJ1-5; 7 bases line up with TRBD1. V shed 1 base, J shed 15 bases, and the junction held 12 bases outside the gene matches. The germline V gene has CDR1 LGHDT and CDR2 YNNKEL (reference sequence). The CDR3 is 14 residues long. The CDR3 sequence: CASSQGGKLTGVHF. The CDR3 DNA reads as TGTGCCAGCAGCCAAGGAGGGAAACTAACAGGGGTGCATTTT.

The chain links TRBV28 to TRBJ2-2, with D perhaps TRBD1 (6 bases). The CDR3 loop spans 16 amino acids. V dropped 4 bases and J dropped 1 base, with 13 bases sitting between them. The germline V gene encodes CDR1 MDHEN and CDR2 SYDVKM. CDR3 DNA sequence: TGTGCCAGCAGTTCCCCCACAGGGTTGAACACCGGGGAGCTGTTTTTT. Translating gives CASSSPTGLNTGELFF.

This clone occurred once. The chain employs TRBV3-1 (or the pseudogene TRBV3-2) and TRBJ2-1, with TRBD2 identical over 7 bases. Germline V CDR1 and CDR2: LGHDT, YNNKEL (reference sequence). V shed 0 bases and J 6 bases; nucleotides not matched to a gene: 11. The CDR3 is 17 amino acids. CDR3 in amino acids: CASSQEGGGSRVNEQFF. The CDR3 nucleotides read TGTGCCAGCAGCCAAGAGGGCGGCGGGAGCCGGGTCAATGAGCAGTTCTTC.

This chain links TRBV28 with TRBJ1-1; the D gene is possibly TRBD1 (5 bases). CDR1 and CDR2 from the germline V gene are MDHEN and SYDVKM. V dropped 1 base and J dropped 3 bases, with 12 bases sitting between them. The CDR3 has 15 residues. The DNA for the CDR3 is TGTGCCAGCAGTTTATCCCACGACAGACACACTGAAGCTTTCTTT. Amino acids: CASSLSHDRHTEAFF.

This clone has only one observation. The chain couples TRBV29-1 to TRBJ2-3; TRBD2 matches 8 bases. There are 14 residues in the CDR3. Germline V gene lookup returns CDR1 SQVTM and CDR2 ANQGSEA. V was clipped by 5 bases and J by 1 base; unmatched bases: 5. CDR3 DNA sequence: TGCAGCGTTACTAGCGGCCGTGGCACAGATACGCAGTATTTT. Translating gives CSVTSGRGTDTQYF.

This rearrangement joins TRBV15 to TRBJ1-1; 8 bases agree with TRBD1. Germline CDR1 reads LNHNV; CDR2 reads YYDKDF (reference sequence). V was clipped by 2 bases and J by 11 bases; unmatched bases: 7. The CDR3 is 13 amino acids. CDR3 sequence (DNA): TGTGCCACCAGCAGACTCCTAACAGGGGGGGCTTTCTTT. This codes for CATSRLLTGGAFF.

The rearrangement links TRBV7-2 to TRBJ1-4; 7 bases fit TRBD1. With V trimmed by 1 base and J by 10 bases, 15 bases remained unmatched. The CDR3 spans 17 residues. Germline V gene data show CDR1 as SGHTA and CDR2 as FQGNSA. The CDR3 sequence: CASSLDPKGQSVGKLFF. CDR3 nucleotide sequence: TGTGCCAGCAGCTTAGACCCAAAGGGACAGTCGGTCGGAAAACTGTTTTTT. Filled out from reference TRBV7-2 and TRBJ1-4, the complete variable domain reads GAGVSQSPSNKVTEKGKDVELRCDPISGHTALYWYRQSLGQGLEFLIYFQGNSAPDKSGLPSDRFSAERTGGSVSTLTIQRTQQEDSAVYLCASSLDPKGQSVGKLFFGSGTQLSVL.

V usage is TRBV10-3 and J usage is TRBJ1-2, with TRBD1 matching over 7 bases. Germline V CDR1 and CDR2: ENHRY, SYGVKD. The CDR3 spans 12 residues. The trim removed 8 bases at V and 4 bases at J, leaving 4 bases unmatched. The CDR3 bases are TGTGCCATCCGTCCAGGGGGCTATGGCTACACCTTC. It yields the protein CAIRPGGYGYTF.

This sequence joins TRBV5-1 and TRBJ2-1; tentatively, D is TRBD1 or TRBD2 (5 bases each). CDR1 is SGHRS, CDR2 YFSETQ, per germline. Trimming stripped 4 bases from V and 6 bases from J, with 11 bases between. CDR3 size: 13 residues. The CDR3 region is CASSPPGSNEQFF. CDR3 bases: TGCGCCAGCAGCCCCCCAGGGAGCAATGAGCAGTTCTTC.

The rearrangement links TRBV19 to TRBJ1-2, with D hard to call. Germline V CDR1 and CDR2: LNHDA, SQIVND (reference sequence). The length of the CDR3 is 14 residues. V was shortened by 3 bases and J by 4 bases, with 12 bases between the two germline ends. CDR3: CASSIPDGLYGYTF. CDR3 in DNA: TGTGCCAGTAGTATCCCCGACGGACTCTATGGCTACACCTTC.

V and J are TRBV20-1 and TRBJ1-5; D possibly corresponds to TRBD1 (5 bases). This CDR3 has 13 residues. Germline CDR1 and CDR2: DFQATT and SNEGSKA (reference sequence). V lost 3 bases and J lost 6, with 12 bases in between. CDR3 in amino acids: CSASTQGGQPQHF. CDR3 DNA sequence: TGCAGTGCTAGTACTCAGGGAGGTCAGCCCCAGCATTTT.

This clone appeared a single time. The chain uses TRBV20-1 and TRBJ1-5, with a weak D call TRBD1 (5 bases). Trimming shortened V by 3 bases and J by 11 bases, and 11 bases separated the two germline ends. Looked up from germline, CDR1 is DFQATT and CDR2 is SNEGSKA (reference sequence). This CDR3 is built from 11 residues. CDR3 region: CSASFRAAQHF. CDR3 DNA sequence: TGCAGTGCTAGTTTCAGGGCAGCCCAGCATTTT.

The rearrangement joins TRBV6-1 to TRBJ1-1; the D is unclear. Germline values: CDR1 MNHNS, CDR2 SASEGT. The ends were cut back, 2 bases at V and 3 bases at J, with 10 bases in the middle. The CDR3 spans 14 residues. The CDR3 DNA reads TGTGCCAGCAGTGAAAGGGCTACCTACACTGAAGCTTTCTTT. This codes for CASSERATYTEAFF.

The CDR3 region has the DNA TGCGCCAGCAGCTTCACCCCGGTGGACACTGAAGCTTTCTTT. It translates to CASSFTPVDTEAFF. The chain joins TRBV4-3 to TRBJ1-1; D is unclear. Germline CDR1 is LGHNA and CDR2 is YSLEER. V lost 5 bases to trimming and J lost 3 bases, with 13 bases between them. This CDR3 has 14 residues.

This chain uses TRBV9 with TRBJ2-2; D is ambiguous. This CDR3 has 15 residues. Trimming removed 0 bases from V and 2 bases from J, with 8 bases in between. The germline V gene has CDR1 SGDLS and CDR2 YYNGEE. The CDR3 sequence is CASSVGLHNTGELFF. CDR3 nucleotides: TGTGCCAGCAGCGTAGGGTTACACAACACCGGGGAGCTGTTTTTT.

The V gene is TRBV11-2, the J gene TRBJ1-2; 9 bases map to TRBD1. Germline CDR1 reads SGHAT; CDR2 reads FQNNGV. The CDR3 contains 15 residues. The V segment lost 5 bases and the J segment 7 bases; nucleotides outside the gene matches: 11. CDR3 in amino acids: CASSEEDRGFIGYTF. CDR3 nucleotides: TGTGCCAGCAGCGAGGAGGACAGGGGTTTTATTGGCTACACCTTC.